The sequence of this T cell receptor beta chain was determined in a study of blood T cells in healthy people across ages. In this sample, this clonotype turned up a few times. The use of a sample-barcoded 5' primer and a J-beta primer mix characterized a second PCR of roughly 6 to 11 cycles. TCRdb redid the calling of the 5' RACE reads with MiXCR, one entry per CDR3 protein. The sample carries about 1,400,000 distinct CDR3 sequences, 42% recorded once. Germline CDR1 and CDR2: MNHEY and SMNVEV (reference sequence). CDR3 length equals 13 residues. The chain recombines TRBV27 with TRBJ2-5; D is undetermined. The J call could be wrong; TRBJ2-7 is a better fit for the DNA end. This clonotype originated in a woman aged 18-29 years in good health. Sequencing was carried out using blood. The CDR3 DNA reads as TGTGCCAGCATTGGTAGAGGCGGCTACGAGCAGTACTTC. Translation: CASIGRGGYEQYF.